This TCR beta chain was identified in a study of T cell repertoires in cytomegalovirus infection. In the study overall: A matching HLA type, together with CMV infection, was signaled by public TCR beta signatures.

This clonotype showed up many times. Its antigen is not known. TCRdb independently ran MiXCR on the reads; one entry per CDR3 protein. The table shows 290,000 or so distinct CDR3 sequences, with 9.6% occurring only once. The CDR3 covers 15 residues. The V and J ends lost 6 bases and 8 bases, in that order; junction bases with no gene match: 14. Germline assignment: CDR1 DFQATT and CDR2 SNEGSKA (reference sequence). Regarding the study as a whole: Public TCR beta family frequency separated CMV-and-HLA carriers, including in an independent cohort. In two of eight donors, the top clonotype was HLA-C-restricted CMV-specific.

The sequenced material came from PBMCs. The chain couples TRBV20-1 to TRBJ2-1, with 9 nucleotides matching TRBD2. The receptor comes from a human donor in good health (CMV status not recorded). Some clones in this sample may be carry-over from other donors' samples. CDR3 amino acids: CSALEESGGSDEQFF. CDR3 nucleotide sequence: TGCAGTGCCCTAGAGGAAAGCGGGGGGTCTGATGAGCAGTTCTTC.